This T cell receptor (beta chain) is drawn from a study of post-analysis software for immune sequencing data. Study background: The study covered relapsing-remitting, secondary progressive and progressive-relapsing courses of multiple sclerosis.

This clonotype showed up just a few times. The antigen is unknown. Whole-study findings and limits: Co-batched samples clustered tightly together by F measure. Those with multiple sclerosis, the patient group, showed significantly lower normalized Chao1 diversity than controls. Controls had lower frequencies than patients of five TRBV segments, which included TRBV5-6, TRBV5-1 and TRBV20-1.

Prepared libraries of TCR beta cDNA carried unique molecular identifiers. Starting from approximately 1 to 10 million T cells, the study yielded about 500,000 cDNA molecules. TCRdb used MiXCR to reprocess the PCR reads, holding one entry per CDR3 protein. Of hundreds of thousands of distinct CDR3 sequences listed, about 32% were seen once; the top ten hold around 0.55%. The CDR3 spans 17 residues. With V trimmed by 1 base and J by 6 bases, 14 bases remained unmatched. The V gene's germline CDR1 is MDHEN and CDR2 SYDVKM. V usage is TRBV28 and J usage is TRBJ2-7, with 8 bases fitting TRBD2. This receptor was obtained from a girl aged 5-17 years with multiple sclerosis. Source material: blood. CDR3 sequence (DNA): TGTGCCAGCAGTTTATCCAGCGGGAGTGTCCCCTCCCGCGAGCAGTACTTC. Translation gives CASSLSSGSVPSREQYF.